Presented here are 13 T cell receptor beta chains from one specimen sequenced in a study of breast tumors, draining lymph nodes, adjacent tissues. Via MiXCR, TCRdb re-called the multiplex PCR reads, giving one row per CDR3 protein. The sample has some 97,000 distinct CDR3 sequences, less than 25% seen once. Samples came from axillary lymph nodes draining the breast cancer. Sequencing was performed on axillary lymph node tissue. The receptors shown here come from a female donor with breast cancer. Some clones in this sample may be carry-over from other donors' samples.

The table lists this clonotype with many counts. The V call is TRBV9, the J call TRBJ2-3; D not certain. This CDR3 is built from 17 residues. The ends were cut back, 0 bases at V and 2 bases at J, with 16 bases in the middle. The V gene's germline CDR1 is SGDLS and CDR2 YYNGEE. The CDR3 DNA reads TGTGCCAGCAGCGTAGAAACAGTGTCACTCCACACAGATACGCAGTATTTT. It is translated as CASSVETVSLHTDTQYF.

This clonotype was counted at least ten times. The chain has TRBV2 and TRBJ2-7, with unresolved D. The germline gives CDR1 SNHLY, CDR2 FYNNEI. This CDR3 region has 11 residues. V was pared by 4 bases and J by 2 bases, with 3 bases between. For the CDR3, the DNA is TGTGCCAGCAGTGCGGCCTACGAGCAGTACTTC. Encoded protein: CASSAAYEQYF.

This clonotype was detected ten times or more. This chain uses TRBV19 with TRBJ2-2; D is ambiguous. Germline assignment: CDR1 LNHDA and CDR2 SQIVND (reference sequence). The germline V and J ends were trimmed by 3 bases and 6 bases, with 23 bases remaining between them. CDR3 length equals 18 residues. In DNA form, the CDR3 reads TGTGCCAGTAGTATCCCGTACCAAGTCAAGTTCGGGTCCGGGGAGCTGTTTTTT. Protein product: CASSIPYQVKFGSGELFF.

The table lists this clonotype with a few counts. V is TRBV28 and J is TRBJ1-2; 9 bases map to TRBD1. V trimming: 8 bases; J trimming: 7 bases; junction bases outside the gene matches: 8. Germline CDR1 is MDHEN and CDR2 is SYDVKM. This CDR3 is 13 amino acids long. CDR3 residues: CASRKQGAGGYTF. CDR3 nucleotides: TGTGCCAGCCGGAAACAGGGGGCGGGTGGCTACACCTTC.

This clonotype was recorded many times. The chain is built from TRBV5-1 and TRBJ2-6, with D unclear. CDR3 length: 16 residues. The ends were cut back, 0 bases at V and 1 base at J, with 8 bases in the middle. CDR1 is SGHRS, CDR2 YFSETQ, per germline. The CDR3 is CASSLGPLSGANVLTF. The CDR3 bases are TGCGCCAGCAGCTTGGGGCCTTTGTCTGGGGCCAACGTCCTGACTTTC.

V and J are TRBV5-8 and TRBJ2-2, with a weak D call TRBD2 (7 bases). The ends were cut back, 6 bases at V and 7 bases at J, with 19 bases in the middle. CDR3 size: 15 residues. Germline CDR1 and CDR2: SGHTS and YDEGEE. For the CDR3, the DNA is TGTGCCAGCACCTGGGGGGGCAGTTTAGTCGGGGAGCTGTTTTTT. It encodes CASTWGGSLVGELFF. The entire variable domain, with the rest obtained from reference TRBV5-8 and TRBJ2-2, is as follows: EAGVTQSPTHLIKTRGQQATLRCSPISGHTSVYWYQQALGLGLQFLLWYDEGEERNRGNFPPRFSGRQFPNYSSELNVNALELEDSALYLCASTWGGSLVGELFFGEGSRLTVL.

This clonotype was detected many times. The chain combines TRBV6-6 with TRBJ2-5, with no clear D. The V gene lost 0 bases and the J gene lost 4 bases, with 9 bases spanning the gap. Germline-derived CDR1 and CDR2 are MNHNY and SVGAGI (reference sequence). This CDR3 has 14 amino acids. CDR3 DNA sequence: TGTGCCAGCAGTTACTCGAGGACGGCAGAGACCCAGTACTTC. Its protein is CASSYSRTAETQYF.

Concerning this clonotype itself: A much larger clone differs by one base, so this may be a read error. This sequence joins TRBV3-1 and TRBJ1-2; D is unresolved. CDR3 length equals 12 residues. The V gene's germline CDR1 is LGHDT and CDR2 YNNKEL (reference sequence). Trimming left V 2 bases short and J 7 bases short, with 8 bases between. The CDR3 region is CASSQSGGGYTF. The CDR3 nucleotides read TGTGCCAGCAGCCAAAGTGGAGGTGGCTACACCTTC.

This clonotype was seen repeatedly, ten times or more. V usage is TRBV9 and J usage is TRBJ1-6; D not certain. CDR1 is SGDLS, CDR2 YYNGEE, per germline. Trimming pared 2 bases from V and 6 bases from J, leaving 9 bases between. The CDR3 is 14 amino acids. The CDR3 reads CASSVDVTNSPLHF. CDR3 nucleotides: TGTGCCAGCAGCGTGGACGTTACTAATTCACCCCTCCACTTT.

This clonotype has a count of ten or more. The rearrangement links TRBV2 to TRBJ2-6; TRBD1 aligns across 7 bases. CDR3 length equals 19 residues. The germline V gene encodes CDR1 SNHLY and CDR2 FYNNEI. J was trimmed by 1 base and V by 3 bases; bases with no gene match: 12. For the CDR3, the DNA is TGTGCCAGCAGTGACCCTAGGCAGGGGGACCCTTCTGGGGCCAACGTCCTGACTTTC. It encodes CASSDPRQGDPSGANVLTF.

This clonotype was recorded at least ten times. The chain is built from TRBV25-1 and TRBJ1-4; 7 nucleotides agree with TRBD1. The CDR3 totals 17 residues. V was pared by 1 base and J by 0 bases, with 5 bases of the junction left unmatched. In germline, CDR1 is MGHDK, CDR2 SYGVNS. DNA for the CDR3: TGTGCCAGCAGTGAATCGTGGGACAGTCCAACTAATGAAAAACTGTTTTTT. Translation: CASSESWDSPTNEKLFF. The whole variable domain, filled in from reference TRBV25-1 and TRBJ1-4, reads EADIYQTPRYLVIGTGKKITLECSQTMGHDKMYWYQQDPGMELHLIHYSYGVNSTEKGDLSSESTVSRIRTEHFPLTLESARPSHTSQYLCASSESWDSPTNEKLFFGSGTQLSVL.

As regards this clonotype: A read error may explain this, as a much larger clone is one base away. The chain uses TRBV7-2 and TRBJ2-3; D is undetermined. The CDR3 length is 15 residues. Germline CDR1 is SGHTA and CDR2 is FQGNSA. The CDR3 loop is CASSLVPYLSDMQYF. CDR3 sequence (DNA): TGTGCCAGCAGCTTAGTGCCTTATCTCTCAGATATGCAGTATTTT.

This clonotype was counted at least ten times. This chain connects TRBV5-1 to TRBJ1-6, with D unresolved. Trimming cost V 0 bases and J 6 bases, with 16 bases left between them. The germline gives CDR1 SGHRS, CDR2 YFSETQ. The CDR3 totals 17 residues. The CDR3 DNA sequence: TGCGCCAGCAGCTTGGCCAGAGGAGGCAGGTCTAATTCACCCCTCCACTTT. Its translation: CASSLARGGRSNSPLHF.